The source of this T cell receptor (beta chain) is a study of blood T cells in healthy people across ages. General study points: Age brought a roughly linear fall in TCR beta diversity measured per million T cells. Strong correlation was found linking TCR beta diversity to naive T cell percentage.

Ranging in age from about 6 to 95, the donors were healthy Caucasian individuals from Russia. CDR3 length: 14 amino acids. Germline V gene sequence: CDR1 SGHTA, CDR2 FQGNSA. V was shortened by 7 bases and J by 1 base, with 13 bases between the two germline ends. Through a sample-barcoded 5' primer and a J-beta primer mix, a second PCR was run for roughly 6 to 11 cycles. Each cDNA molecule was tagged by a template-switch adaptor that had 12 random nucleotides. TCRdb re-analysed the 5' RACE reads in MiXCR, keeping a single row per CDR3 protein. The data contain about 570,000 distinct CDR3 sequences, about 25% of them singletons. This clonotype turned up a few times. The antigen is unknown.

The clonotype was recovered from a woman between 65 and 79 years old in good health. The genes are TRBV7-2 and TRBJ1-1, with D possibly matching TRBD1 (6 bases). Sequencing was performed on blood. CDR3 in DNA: TGTGCCAGCATTCCGGGACACCAGAACACTGAAGCTTTCTTT. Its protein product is CASIPGHQNTEAFF.